One sample yielded the 2 T cell receptor beta chains listed below, sequenced in a study of regulatory T cells in long-lasting Graves disease. Described time point: newly diagnosed GD, antithyroid drugs for less than 3 months. PBMC-extracted RNA yielded the TCR library. Both iRepertoire HTBI primers and Arm-PCR of CDR3 regions were used to build the TCR beta libraries. A single record per CDR3 protein comes from TCRdb applying MiXCR to the multiplex PCR reads. The sample lists approximately 470,000 distinct CDR3 sequences; about a sixth were seen once. A further study also used this sample, focusing on T cells in Graves' hyperthyroidism and ophthalmopathy.

Source: peripheral blood mononuclear cells (PBMCs), taken at new diagnosis, from a patient treated with antithyroid drugs. These TCRs come from a man in his forties or fifties with Graves disease.

For the CDR3, the DNA is TGTGCCTGGAGTGTTGGAGGGGCACCGAGCCCAGTTTTTACAGATACGCAGTATTTT. As protein: CAWSVGGAPSPVFTDTQYF. The chain uses TRBV30 and TRBJ2-3, with D possibly TRBD2 on 6 matching bases. Trimming pared 0 bases from V and 3 bases from J, leaving 25 bases between. Germline V CDR1 and CDR2: GTSNPN, SVGIG (reference sequence). The CDR3 length is 19 residues.

The chain joins TRBV14 to TRBJ2-1, with D maybe TRBD1 (6 bases). Germline CDR1 is SGHDN and CDR2 is FVKESK. The CDR3 contains 17 residues. Trimming stripped 1 base from V and 4 bases from J, with 17 bases between. CDR3 loop: CASSQGSLGAAYNEQFF. The CDR3 region has the DNA TGTGCCAGCAGCCAAGGAAGCCTGGGGGCAGCGTACAATGAGCAGTTCTTC.